The 3 T cell receptor beta chains below were found in one sample sequenced in a study of OX40 agonist ivuxolimab in advanced cancers. The library came from the immunoSEQ multiplex PCR assay. TCRdb limited this immuneACCESS table to in-frame rearrangements with V and J called. A share of clones is missing; checked studies link under half to unresolved V genes, and the rest is unexplained. For this sample the table gives tens of thousands of clones, of which approximately 87% were detected only once. Together, the top ten hold 10% of the sample. Here the sequenced sample was CD4+ or CD8+ T cells sorted from blood, taken in a trial of the OX40 agonist ivuxolimab. These receptors originate from an adult with an advanced solid tumor such as melanoma, head and neck, liver or kidney cancer.

The CDR3, as DNA: TGTGCCAGAAGCGTAACTAGAGGAGGCAAGGGATCGAACACCGGGGAGCTGTTTTTT. Translated, it gives CARSVTRGGKGSNTGELFF. The J gene is TRBJ2-2, the V gene TRBV5-3; D is possibly TRBD2 (5 bases). TRBV5-3 is recorded as an ORF, its role being uncertain. The CDR3 runs 19 residues. The V gene lost 4 bases and the J gene lost 0 bases, with 22 bases spanning the gap.

This chain links TRBV28 with TRBJ1-3, with 12 bases fitting TRBD1. The CDR3 length is 17 residues. Germline trimming cut 9 bases from V and 0 bases from J; bases unmatched to any gene: 9. Germline values: CDR1 MDHEN, CDR2 SYDVKM. CDR3 amino acids: CASGGQGALFSGNTIYF. CDR3 bases: TGTGCCAGTGGGGGACAGGGGGCTCTATTCTCTGGAAACACCATATATTTT.

This clone was observed a single time. The rearrangement joins TRBV4-3 to TRBJ1-2; TRBD1 aligns across 7 bases. The CDR3 is made up of 17 amino acids. V dropped 0 bases and J dropped 4; count of bases not matched to a gene: 11. Per germline, CDR1 LGHNA and CDR2 YSLEER. CDR3 amino acids: CASSQDRNRGSSYGYTF. As DNA, the CDR3 is TGCGCCAGCAGCCAAGATCGGAACAGGGGTTCCTCCTATGGCTACACCTTC.